The clone carrying this T cell receptor (beta chain) was recorded a few times. This sample stems from a study of T cells in Graves' hyperthyroidism and ophthalmopathy. From germline, CDR1 is DFQATT and CDR2 SNEGSKA (reference sequence). The CDR3 consists of 16 residues. V lost 6 bases and J lost 4; bases outside the gene matches: 14. TCR beta CDR3 regions were amplified from RNA transcripts. The study used the HTBI primer set for a first-round RT-PCR of the TCR CDR3. MiXCR was run by TCRdb on the multiplex PCR reads, yielding one entry per CDR3 protein. The data show 500,000 to 650,000 distinct CDR3 sequences, approximately 20% seen once.

The sample consisted of blood. The receptor was derived from a middle-aged man with Graves' ophthalmopathy. This chain joins TRBV20-1 and TRBJ2-1; 8 bases match TRBD1. CDR3 DNA: TGCAGTGCCCAACCGGACAGGGCCCGAGTATACAATGAGCAGTTCTTC. It codes for CSAQPDRARVYNEQFF.